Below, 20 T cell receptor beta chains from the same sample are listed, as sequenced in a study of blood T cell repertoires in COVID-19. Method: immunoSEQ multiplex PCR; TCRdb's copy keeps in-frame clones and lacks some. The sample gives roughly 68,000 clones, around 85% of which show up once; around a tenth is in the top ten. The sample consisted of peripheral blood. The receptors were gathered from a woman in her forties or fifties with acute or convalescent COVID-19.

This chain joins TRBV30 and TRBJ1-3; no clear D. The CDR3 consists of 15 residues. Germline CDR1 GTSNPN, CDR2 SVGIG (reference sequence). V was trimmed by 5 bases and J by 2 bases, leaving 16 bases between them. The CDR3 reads CAWAIESGAGNTIYF. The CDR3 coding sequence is TGTGCCTGGGCGATTGAGTCGGGAGCTGGAAACACCATATATTTT.

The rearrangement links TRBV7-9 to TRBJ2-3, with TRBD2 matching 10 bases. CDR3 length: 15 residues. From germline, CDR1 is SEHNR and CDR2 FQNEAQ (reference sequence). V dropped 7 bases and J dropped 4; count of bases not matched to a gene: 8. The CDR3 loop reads CASILSGGNADTQYF. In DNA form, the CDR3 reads TGTGCCAGCATCCTTAGCGGGGGGAACGCAGATACGCAGTATTTT.

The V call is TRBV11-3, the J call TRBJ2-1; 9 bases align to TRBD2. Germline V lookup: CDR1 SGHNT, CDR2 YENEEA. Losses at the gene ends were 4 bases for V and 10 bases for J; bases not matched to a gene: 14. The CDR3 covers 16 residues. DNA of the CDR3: TGTGCCAGCAGCTCGCCGGGGCGGGAGGGCCTAGGGGAGCAGTTCTTC. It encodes CASSSPGREGLGEQFF.

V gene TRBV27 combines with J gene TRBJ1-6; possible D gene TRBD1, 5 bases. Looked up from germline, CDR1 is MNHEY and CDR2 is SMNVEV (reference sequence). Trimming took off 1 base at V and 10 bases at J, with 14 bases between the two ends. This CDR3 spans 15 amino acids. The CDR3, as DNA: TGTGCCAGCAGTTTATTCGGGGGAGGCGGATCACCCCTCCACTTT. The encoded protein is CASSLFGGGGSPLHF.

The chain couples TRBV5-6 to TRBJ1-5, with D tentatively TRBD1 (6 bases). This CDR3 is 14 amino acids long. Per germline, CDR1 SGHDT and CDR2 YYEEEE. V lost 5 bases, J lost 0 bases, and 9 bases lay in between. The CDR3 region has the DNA TGTGCCAGCAGTCAGGGGTATAGCAATCAGCCCCAGCATTTT. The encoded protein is CASSQGYSNQPQHF.

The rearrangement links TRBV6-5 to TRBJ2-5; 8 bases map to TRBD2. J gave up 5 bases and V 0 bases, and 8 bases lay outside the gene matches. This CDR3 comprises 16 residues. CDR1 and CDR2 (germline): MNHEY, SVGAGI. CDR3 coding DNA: TGTGCCAGCAGTTACTCGAGCGGGAGCGGTGGCGAGACCCAGTACTTC. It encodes CASSYSSGSGGETQYF.

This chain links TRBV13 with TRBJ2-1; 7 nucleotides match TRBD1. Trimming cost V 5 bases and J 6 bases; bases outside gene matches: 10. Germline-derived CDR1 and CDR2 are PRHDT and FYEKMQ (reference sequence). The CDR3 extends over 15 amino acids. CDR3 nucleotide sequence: TGTGCCAGCAGCGGGACAGCGGCAGCCTTCAATGAGCAGTTCTTC. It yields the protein CASSGTAAAFNEQFF.

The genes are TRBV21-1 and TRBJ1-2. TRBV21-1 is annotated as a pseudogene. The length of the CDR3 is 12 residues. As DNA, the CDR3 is TGTGCCAGCAGCGGAGTTCGCTATGGCTACACCTTC. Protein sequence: CASSGVRYGYTF.

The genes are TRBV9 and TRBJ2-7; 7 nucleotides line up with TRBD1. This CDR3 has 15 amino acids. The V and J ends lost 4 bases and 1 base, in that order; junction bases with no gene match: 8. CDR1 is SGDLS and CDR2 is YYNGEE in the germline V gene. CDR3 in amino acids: CASSPNRGQSYEQYF. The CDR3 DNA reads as TGTGCCAGCAGCCCCAACAGGGGACAGTCCTACGAGCAGTACTTC. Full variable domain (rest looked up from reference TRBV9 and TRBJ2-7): DSGVTQTPKHLITATGQRVTLRCSPRSGDLSVYWYQQSLDQGLQFLIQYYNGEERAKGNILERFSAQQFPDLHSELNLSSLELGDSALYFCASSPNRGQSYEQYFGPGTRLTVT.

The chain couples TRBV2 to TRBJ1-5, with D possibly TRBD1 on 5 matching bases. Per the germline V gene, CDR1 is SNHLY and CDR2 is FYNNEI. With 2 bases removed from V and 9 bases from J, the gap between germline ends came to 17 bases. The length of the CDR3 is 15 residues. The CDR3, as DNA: TGTGCCAGCAGTGAAATGGGGCAAAGCGAAGGGCCCCAGCATTTT. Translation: CASSEMGQSEGPQHF. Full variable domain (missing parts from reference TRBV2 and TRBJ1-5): EPEVTQTPSHQVTQMGQEVILRCVPISNHLYFYWYRQILGQKVEFLVSFYNNEISEKSEIFDDQFSVERPDGSNFTLKIRSTKLEDSAMYFCASSEMGQSEGPQHFGDGTRLSIL.

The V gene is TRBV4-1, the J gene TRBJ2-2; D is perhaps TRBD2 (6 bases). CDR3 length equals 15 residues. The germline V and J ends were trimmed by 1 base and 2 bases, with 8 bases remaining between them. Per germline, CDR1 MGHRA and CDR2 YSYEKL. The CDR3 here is CASSQADYNTGELFF. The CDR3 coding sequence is TGCGCCAGCAGCCAAGCGGACTACAACACCGGGGAGCTGTTTTTT.

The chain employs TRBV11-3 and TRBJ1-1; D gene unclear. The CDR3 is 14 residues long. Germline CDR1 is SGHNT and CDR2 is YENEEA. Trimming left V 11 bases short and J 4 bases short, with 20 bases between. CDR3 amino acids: CAGTDRPPGTEAFF. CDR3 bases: TGTGCCGGTACGGATCGCCCCCCAGGCACTGAAGCTTTCTTT.

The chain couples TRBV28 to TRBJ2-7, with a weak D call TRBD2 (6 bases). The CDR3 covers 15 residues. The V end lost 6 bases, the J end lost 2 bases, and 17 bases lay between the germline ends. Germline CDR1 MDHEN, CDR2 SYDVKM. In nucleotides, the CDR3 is TGTGCCAGCAGGACCAACTCCGGGACTGCCTACGAGCAGTACTTC. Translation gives CASRTNSGTAYEQYF.

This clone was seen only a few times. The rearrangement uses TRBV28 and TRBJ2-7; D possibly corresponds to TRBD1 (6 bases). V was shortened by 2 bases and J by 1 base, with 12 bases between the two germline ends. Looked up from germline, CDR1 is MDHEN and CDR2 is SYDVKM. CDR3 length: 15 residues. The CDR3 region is CASSLPTTGSYEQYF. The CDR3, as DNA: TGTGCCAGCAGTTTACCGACGACAGGTTCCTACGAGCAGTACTTC.

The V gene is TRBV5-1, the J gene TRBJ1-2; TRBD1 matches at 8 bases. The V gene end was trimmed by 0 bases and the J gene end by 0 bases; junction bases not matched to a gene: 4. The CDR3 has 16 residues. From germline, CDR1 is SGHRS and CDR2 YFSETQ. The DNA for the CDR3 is TGCGCCAGCAGCTTGGGAGGACAGGGAGCTAACTATGGCTACACCTTC. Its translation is CASSLGGQGANYGYTF.

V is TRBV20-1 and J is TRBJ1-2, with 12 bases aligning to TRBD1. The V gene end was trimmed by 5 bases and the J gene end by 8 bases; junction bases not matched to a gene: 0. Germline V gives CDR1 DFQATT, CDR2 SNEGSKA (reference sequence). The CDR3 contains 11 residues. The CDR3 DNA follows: TGCAGTGCTGGGACAGGGGGCGGCTACACCTTC. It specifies CSAGTGGGYTF.

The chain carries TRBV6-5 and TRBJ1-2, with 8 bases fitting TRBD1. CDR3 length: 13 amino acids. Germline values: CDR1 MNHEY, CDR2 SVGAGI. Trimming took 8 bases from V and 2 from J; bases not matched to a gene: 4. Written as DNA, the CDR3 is TGTGCCAGCGGGGGACAGGTGAACTATGGCTACACCTTC. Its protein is CASGGQVNYGYTF.

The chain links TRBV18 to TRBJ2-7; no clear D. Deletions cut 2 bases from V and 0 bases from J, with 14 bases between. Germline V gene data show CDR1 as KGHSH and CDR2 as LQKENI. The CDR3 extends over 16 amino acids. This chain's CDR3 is CASSPLPDLDSYEQYF. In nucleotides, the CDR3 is TGTGCCAGCTCACCATTGCCCGACTTAGACTCCTACGAGCAGTACTTC.

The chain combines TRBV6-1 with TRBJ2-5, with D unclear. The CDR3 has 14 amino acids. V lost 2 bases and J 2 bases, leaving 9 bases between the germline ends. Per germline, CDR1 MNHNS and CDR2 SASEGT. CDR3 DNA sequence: TGTGCCAGCAGTGAAAGCCTGGTTCAAGAGACCCAGTACTTC. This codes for CASSESLVQETQYF.

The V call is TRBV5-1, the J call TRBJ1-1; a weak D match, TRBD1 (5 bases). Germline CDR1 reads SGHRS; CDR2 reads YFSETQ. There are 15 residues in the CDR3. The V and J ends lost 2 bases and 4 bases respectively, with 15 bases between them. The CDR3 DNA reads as TGCGCCAGCAGCTTCGGGGCGGGGCGGGGCACTGAAGCTTTCTTT. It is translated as CASSFGAGRGTEAFF.